Listed below are T cell receptor beta chains from one sample, sequenced in a study of blood T cell repertoires in COVID-19. Sequenced by immunoSEQ multiplex PCR; TCRdb stores in-frame clones only, minus some. Of more than 85,000 clones in the sample, almost 80% were seen once. Sequences were obtained from peripheral blood. The receptors shown here come from a woman aged 80 or over with active or convalescent COVID-19. Both conserved end residues are part of each CDR3. The D gene is left open where the match is weak. Some rows mark clone size as missing; the rest say once, few, many or name a class of expanded clone.

TRBJ1-1,TRBV6-9,-,-,CASRARDTNTEAFF,TGTGCCAGCAGGGCCCGGGACACGAACACTGAAGCTTTCTTT
TRBJ1-2,TRBV3-1/TRBV3-2,TRBD1,-,CASSQGQGYYGYTF,TGTGCCAGCAGCCAGGGACAGGGATACTATGGCTACACCTTC
TRBJ1-2,TRBV7-2,-,-,CASSLMIGGRNYGYTF,TGTGCCAGCAGCTTAATGATCGGGGGTAGGAACTATGGCTACACCTTC
TRBJ2-7,TRBV24-1,TRBD2,-,CATSDSSGTSVHEQYF,TGTGCCACCAGTGACTCCTCCGGGACTAGCGTCCACGAGCAGTACTTC
TRBJ2-7,TRBV7-2,-,-,CASSSGAISYEQYF,TGTGCCAGCAGCTCTGGGGCCATCTCCTACGAGCAGTACTTC
TRBJ2-5,TRBV25-1,TRBD2,-,CASSVGLAGGLKTQYF,TGTGCCAGCAGTGTCGGACTAGCGGGAGGGCTAAAGACCCAGTACTTC
TRBJ2-7,TRBV7-8,TRBD2,once,CASSLTSGTLSYEQYF,TGTGCCAGCAGCTTGACGAGCGGGACCCTATCCTACGAGCAGTACTTC
TRBJ1-3,TRBV27,TRBD1,-,CASSQRQGDGNTIYF,TGTGCCAGCAGTCAAAGACAGGGGGATGGAAACACCATATATTTT
TRBJ2-2,TRBV2,-,-,CASWRDANTGELFF,TGTGCCAGCTGGCGGGACGCGAACACCGGGGAGCTGTTTTTT
TRBJ2-1,TRBV5-1,TRBD1,-,CASSLGDRGHEQFF,TGCGCCAGCAGCTTGGGTGACAGGGGACATGAGCAGTTCTTC
TRBJ1-5,TRBV24-1,-,-,CATSDGPSNQPQHF,TGTGCCACCAGTGATGGGCCTAGCAATCAGCCCCAGCATTTT
TRBJ1-2,TRBV29-1,TRBD1,-,CSVDPGTGGYGYTF,TGCAGCGTGGATCCCGGGACAGGGGGCTATGGCTACACCTTC
TRBJ2-3,TRBV2,TRBD2,-,CASRATSGGADTQYF,TGTGCCAGCAGGGCGACTAGCGGGGGGGCAGATACGCAGTATTTT
TRBJ1-1,TRBV5-1,-,-,CASSRLQEGPSHTEAFF,TGCGCCAGCAGCCGACTGCAGGAGGGCCCCTCGCACACTGAAGCTTTCTTT
TRBJ2-3,TRBV27,TRBD2,-,CPWAGATDTQYF,TGTCCGTGGGCGGGAGCAACAGATACGCAGTATTTT
TRBJ2-3,TRBV15,-,-,CATSRGLYTQYF,TGTGCCACCAGCAGAGGACTTTATACGCAGTATTTT
TRBJ2-7,TRBV29-1,-,once,CSVVSGWVAYEQYF,TGCAGCGTTGTTTCGGGGTGGGTAGCCTACGAGCAGTACTTC
TRBJ2-5,TRBV25-1,TRBD2,-,CASSEAGGPQETQYF,TGTGCCAGCAGTGAAGCGGGAGGGCCCCAAGAGACCCAGTACTTC
TRBJ2-3,TRBV28,TRBD2,-,CASSSMTSGIVTDTQYF,TGTGCCAGCAGTTCCATGACTAGCGGGATTGTCACAGATACGCAGTATTTT
TRBJ2-7,TRBV28,-,-,CASSSPVLSGYEQYF,TGTGCCAGCAGTTCCCCCGTCCTTTCCGGGTACGAGCAGTACTTC
TRBJ1-2,TRBV29-1,TRBD1,few,CSVEDRGGYGYTF,TGCAGCGTTGAGGACAGGGGCGGATATGGCTACACCTTC
TRBJ2-5,TRBV28,TRBD2,-,CASSLVQREGETQYF,TGTGCCAGCAGTTTAGTCCAAAGGGAGGGAGAGACCCAGTACTTC
TRBJ2-7,TRBV6-5,TRBD1,-,CASSYPAGGYEQYF,TGTGCCAGCAGTTACCCCGCAGGGGGCTACGAGCAGTACTTC
TRBJ2-7,TRBV7-8,-,-,CASSLASGVSYEQYF,TGTGCCAGCAGCTTAGCCTCAGGGGTCTCCTACGAGCAGTACTTC
TRBJ2-7,TRBV5-4,TRBD1,-,CASSLAFTGDPYEQYF,TGTGCCAGCAGCTTGGCATTTACAGGGGATCCCTACGAGCAGTACTTC
TRBJ2-7,TRBV19,TRBD1,-,CASTTPGTGTGCYEQYF,TGTGCCAGTACCACTCCCGGAACGGGGACAGGGTGTTACGAGCAGTACTTC
TRBJ2-3,TRBV14,-,few,CASSQGLVPDTQYF,TGTGCCAGCAGCCAAGGTCTAGTCCCAGATACGCAGTATTTT
TRBJ2-7,TRBV20-1,-,-,CSARGGYEQYF,TGCAGTGCCCGAGGGGGCTACGAGCAGTACTTC
TRBJ2-3,TRBV7-2,TRBD2,once,CASSSQLAEFADTQYF,TGTGCCAGCAGCTCACAACTAGCGGAATTCGCAGATACGCAGTATTTT
TRBJ2-7,TRBV28,-,-,CASSFRRASSYEQYF,TGTGCCAGCAGTTTCCGGCGGGCCAGCTCCTACGAGCAGTACTTC
TRBJ2-1,TRBV3-1/TRBV3-2,-,-,CASSLNPNNNEQFF,TGTGCCAGCAGCCTAAACCCGAACAACAATGAGCAGTTCTTC
TRBJ1-1,TRBV10-3,-,-,CAIGLGLTEAFF,TGTGCCATCGGCCTGGGGCTAACTGAAGCTTTCTTT
TRBJ2-7,TRBV6-2/TRBV6-3,TRBD1,-,CASSDRAYEQYF,TGTGCCAGCAGTGACAGGGCCTACGAGCAGTACTTC
TRBJ2-1,TRBV9,TRBD2,-,CASSVTSGSLNEQFF,TGTGCCAGCAGCGTGACTAGCGGGAGCCTCAATGAGCAGTTCTTC
TRBJ1-1,TRBV28,TRBD1,-,CASSLEDRVPTEAFF,TGTGCCAGCAGTTTAGAGGACAGGGTTCCCACTGAAGCTTTCTTT
TRBJ2-1,TRBV5-1,TRBD2,-,CASSKSGAYNEQFF,TGCGCCAGCAGCAAAAGCGGGGCCTACAATGAGCAGTTCTTC
TRBJ1-2,TRBV24-1,TRBD1,-,CATSDLHQGAGGYTF,TGTGCCACCAGTGATCTGCATCAGGGGGCGGGAGGCTACACCTTC
TRBJ1-2,TRBV5-1,-,-,CASGQVGSAHGYTF,TGCGCCAGCGGCCAGGTGGGGAGTGCCCATGGCTACACCTTC
TRBJ2-2,TRBV7-2,TRBD2,-,CASSQRLAGTTGELFF,TGTGCCAGCAGCCAAAGACTAGCGGGAACCACCGGGGAGCTGTTTTTT
TRBJ1-2,TRBV7-9,-,-,CASSLRGSDYGYTF,TGTGCCAGCAGCTTACGGGGGTCCGACTATGGCTACACCTTC
TRBJ2-1,TRBV7-2,-,once,CASSLRGSYNEQFF,TGTGCCAGCAGCTTACGGGGATCCTACAATGAGCAGTTCTTC
TRBJ1-1,TRBV11-2,-,-,CASSLGQNTEAFF,TGTGCCAGCAGCCTGGGACAGAACACTGAAGCTTTCTTT
TRBJ2-7,TRBV27,TRBD1,-,CASSNRQGYEQYF,TGTGCCAGCAGTAACAGACAGGGGTACGAGCAGTACTTC
TRBJ2-7,TRBV12-3/TRBV12-4,TRBD1,-,CASSGTAYEQYF,TGTGCCAGCAGCGGGACAGCCTACGAGCAGTACTTC
TRBJ1-1,TRBV5-1,-,-,CASSWGAQGPNTEAFF,TGCGCCAGCAGCTGGGGCGCGCAGGGCCCCAACACTGAAGCTTTCTTT
TRBJ2-5,TRBV6-5,-,few,CASSNTYRQETQYF,TGTGCCAGCAGCAATACTTACAGGCAAGAGACCCAGTACTTC
TRBJ2-7,TRBV27,-,-,CASSKGTPYEQYF,TGTGCCAGCAGTAAAGGGACTCCCTACGAGCAGTACTTC
TRBJ1-1,TRBV7-9,TRBD1,once,CASTVTQGLNTEAFF,TGTGCCAGCACCGTTACACAGGGGTTGAACACTGAAGCTTTCTTT
TRBJ2-5,TRBV18,-,-,CASSPNRAAETQYF,TGTGCCAGCTCACCAAACAGGGCTGCGGAGACCCAGTACTTC
TRBJ1-2,TRBV10-3,TRBD1,-,CAIMDRDISYTF,TGTGCCATCATGGACAGGGATATAAGCTACACCTTC
TRBJ1-5,TRBV15,TRBD1,-,CATSSRDRGQPQHF,TGTGCCACCAGCTCTCGGGACAGGGGACAGCCCCAGCATTTT
TRBJ1-1,TRBV7-3,-,-,CASSLRGGSDTEAFF,TGTGCCAGCAGCTTAAGGGGGGGCTCGGACACTGAAGCTTTCTTT
TRBJ1-1,TRBV27,TRBD1,few,CASSSVRGLLNTEAFF,TGTGCCAGCAGTTCAGTCAGGGGGCTACTGAACACTGAAGCTTTCTTT
TRBJ2-7,TRBV27,TRBD2,-,CASSSGTSGFYEQYF,TGTGCCAGCAGCTCCGGGACTAGCGGATTCTACGAGCAGTACTTC
TRBJ2-5,TRBV10-3,TRBD1,once,CAIGQGDRETQYF,TGTGCCATCGGACAGGGGGATCGGGAGACCCAGTACTTC
TRBJ1-2,TRBV7-9,-,-,CASARGRDTDNYGYTF,TGTGCCAGTGCCCGGGGGAGGGACACAGATAACTATGGCTACACCTTC
TRBJ2-7,TRBV4-1,TRBD2,once,CASSQDLASGGYEQYF,TGCGCCAGCAGCCAAGATTTGGCTAGCGGGGGTTACGAGCAGTACTTC
TRBJ2-7,TRBV18,-,-,CASSPGQGGHYEQYF,TGTGCCAGCTCACCCGGACAGGGAGGGCACTACGAGCAGTACTTC
TRBJ2-1,TRBV2,TRBD2,once,CASRLGTSGYNEQFF,TGTGCCAGCAGGCTCGGGACTAGCGGTTACAATGAGCAGTTCTTC
TRBJ2-2,TRBV5-1,TRBD1,-,CASSLVAGGAGELFF,TGCGCCAGCAGCTTGGTGGCAGGGGGTGCCGGGGAGCTGTTTTTT